This section outlines one T cell receptor (beta chain) sequence together with its context. Antigen unknown. This entry is derived from a study of breast tumors, draining lymph nodes, adjacent tissues. Overall study results and limits: Tumor repertoires ranked between lymph nodes and nontumor tissue in diversity, with V and J gene preferences. Data fit most tumor T cells coming from lymph node, expanding in tumor. Data only fit, rather than demonstrated, lymph node origin of most tumor T cells.

Germline-derived CDR1 and CDR2 are MDHEN and SYDVKM. CDR3 length: 16 residues. V was clipped by 5 bases and J by 3 bases; unmatched bases: 9. MiXCR, applied by TCRdb to the multiplex PCR reads, yields one record per CDR3 protein. The table lists roughly 120,000 distinct CDR3 sequences, 15% to 20% of them singletons. Samples came from axillary lymph nodes draining the breast cancer. The chain recombines TRBV28 with TRBJ2-1, with TRBD2 matching over 8 bases. The TCR comes from a female donor with breast cancer. Some clones in this sample may be carry-over from other donors' samples. Material for sequencing was axillary lymph node tissue. The CDR3 spells CASSPIAGLDYNEQFF. The DNA for the CDR3 is TGTGCCAGCAGTCCTATAGCGGGACTAGACTACAATGAGCAGTTCTTC.